A single sample gave rise to the 3 T cell receptor beta chains below, sequenced in a study of T cell repertoires in cytomegalovirus infection. The antigens of these receptors remain unknown. Each CDR3 protein gets one entry after TCRdb re-called the reads with MiXCR. The table has 200,000 to 250,000 distinct CDR3 sequences, 35% to 40% seen once. The source was CD8+ T cells from cultured PBMCs, collected from culture after CMV antigen stimulation. Source of these receptors: a human donor in good health (CMV status not recorded). Some clones in this sample may be carry-over from other donors' samples.

The V gene is TRBV7-9, the J gene TRBJ1-1, with no clear D. V was pared by 5 bases and J by 1 base, with 8 bases between. The CDR3 covers 13 residues. Looked up from germline, CDR1 is SEHNR and CDR2 is FQNEAQ (reference sequence). CDR3 protein: CASSLPWNTEAFF. The CDR3 region has the DNA TGTGCCAGCAGCCTCCCCTGGAACACTGAAGCTTTCTTT.

This clonotype occurred a few times. This rearrangement joins TRBV13 to TRBJ2-3, with 7 bases that match TRBD1. The V segment lost 5 bases and the J segment 1 base; nucleotides outside the gene matches: 15. This CDR3 is built from 18 residues. CDR1 is PRHDT, CDR2 FYEKMQ, per germline (reference sequence). The CDR3 nucleotides are TGTGCCAGCAGCCTTGCTTCCGGGACAGTCATAGGCACAGATACGCAGTATTTT. Translating it yields CASSLASGTVIGTDTQYF.

The chain recombines TRBV14 with TRBJ2-7; 9 bases are shared with TRBD2. The V gene end was trimmed by 6 bases and the J gene end by 0 bases; junction bases not matched to a gene: 9. CDR3 length equals 16 residues. The V gene's germline CDR1 is SGHDN and CDR2 FVKESK. CDR3 bases: TGTGCCAGCAGTCCTGACCCTAGCGGGGCCTCCTACGAGCAGTACTTC. It is translated as CASSPDPSGASYEQYF.